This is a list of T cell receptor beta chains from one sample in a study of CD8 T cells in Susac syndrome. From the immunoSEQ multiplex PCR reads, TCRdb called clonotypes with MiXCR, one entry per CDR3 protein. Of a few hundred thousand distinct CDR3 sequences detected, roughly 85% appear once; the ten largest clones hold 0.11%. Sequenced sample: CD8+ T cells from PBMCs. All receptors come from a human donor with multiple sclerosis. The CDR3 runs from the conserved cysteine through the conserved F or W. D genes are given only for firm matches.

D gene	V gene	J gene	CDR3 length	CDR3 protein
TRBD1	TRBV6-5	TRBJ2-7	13	CASSYSTGFEQYF
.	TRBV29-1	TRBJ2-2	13	CSVVWVNTRELFF
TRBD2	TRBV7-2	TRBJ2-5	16	CASSASLAGGEETQYF
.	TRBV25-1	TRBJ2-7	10	CAYGENEQYF
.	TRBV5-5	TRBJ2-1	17	CASSFDRAPSLTGEQFF
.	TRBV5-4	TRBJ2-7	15	CASSSREAGNYEQYF
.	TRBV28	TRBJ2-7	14	CASSFLLGDYEQYF
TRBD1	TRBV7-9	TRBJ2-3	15	CASTLRGQSTDTQYF
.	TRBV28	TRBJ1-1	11	CGASTNTEAFF
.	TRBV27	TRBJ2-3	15	CASSPYRANTDTQYF
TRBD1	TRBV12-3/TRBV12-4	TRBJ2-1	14	CASRIPQGANEQFF
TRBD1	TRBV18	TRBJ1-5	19	CASSPKSGQALDGNQPQHF
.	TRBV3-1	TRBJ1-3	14	CASSHSASGNTIYF
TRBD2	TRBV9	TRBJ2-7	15	CASSVAPGGTYEQYF
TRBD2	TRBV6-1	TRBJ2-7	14	CASSGLAGTYEQYF